This T cell receptor (beta chain) appears in the sequencing data of a study of siplizumab effects on memory and regulatory T cells. Study outcomes and limitations: Proliferating Tregs in siplizumab cultures were never verified as suppressive. It was not possible to assign a naive or memory phenotype to roughly 80-96% of proliferating CD4+ or CD8+ clones. Naive T cells, seemingly more diverse than memory cells, seemed major alloresponse contributors.

For this clone: The antigen is not known.

Assay: immunoSEQ multiplex PCR; the TCRdb copy retains only in-frame clones and omits some. The table includes over 100,000 clones, about 94% detected once. The sequence was collected from a human donor in good health. The sequenced sample consisted of CD4+ T cells sorted from blood.

The CDR3 nucleotides are TGTGCCAGTAGAACTAGAGGACTAGCGGGAAACTACGAGCAGTACTTC. Translating gives CASRTRGLAGNYEQYF. The chain joins TRBV25-1 to TRBJ2-7; TRBD2 matches 12 bases. Germline V gives CDR1 MGHDK, CDR2 SYGVNS. This CDR3 spans 16 amino acids. Losses at the gene ends were 9 bases for V and 3 bases for J; bases not matched to a gene: 12.